These 6 T cell receptor beta chains originate from one sample sequenced in a study of cytomegalovirus exposure and HLA in healthy donors. PCR primers comprised 60 Vbeta and 13 Jbeta primers. Only in-frame clones appear in the TCRdb table, and some are missing; sequencing was by immunoSEQ multiplex PCR. The data show some 86,000 clones, roughly 83% seen once. Sequencing used PBMCs. Receptors were obtained from a middle-aged woman in good health and CMV-seropositive.

This chain connects TRBV14 to TRBJ2-1; 13 nucleotides agree with TRBD2. The CDR3 has 13 amino acids. With V trimmed by 4 bases and J by 14 bases, 5 bases remained unmatched. In germline, CDR1 is SGHDN, CDR2 FVKESK. The CDR3 DNA follows: TGTGCCAGCAGCCCCACTAGCGGGGGGGTAAAGTTCTTC. Protein sequence: CASSPTSGGVKFF.

This chain connects TRBV30 to TRBJ1-1; D might be TRBD1 (5 bases). Trimming pared 4 bases from V and 3 bases from J, leaving 6 bases between. Per the germline V gene, CDR1 is GTSNPN and CDR2 is SVGIG (reference sequence). There are 11 residues in the CDR3. CDR3 region: CAWKGYTEAFF. The CDR3 DNA reads as TGTGCCTGGAAGGGGTACACTGAAGCTTTCTTT.

Comments on this clone: Sequence at one end of the junction differs from germline and may be a read error. The genes are TRBV7-7 and TRBJ2-2; D gene uncertain. Germline-derived CDR1 and CDR2 are SSHAT and FNYEAQ (reference sequence). This CDR3 spans 15 amino acids. The CDR3 DNA is TGTGCTAGCAGCTTAGTTCAAGCGCCCACCGGGGAGCTGTTTTTT. It encodes CASSLVQAPTGELFF.

This clone came up a few times. V and J are TRBV27 and TRBJ1-1; the match to TRBD1 covers 9 bases. After removal of 3 bases from V and 4 bases from J, the junction contained 9 bases not matched to a gene. Germline V gene sequence: CDR1 MNHEY, CDR2 SMNVEV (reference sequence). This CDR3 spans 16 amino acids. The CDR3 sequence: CASSFSRHRGRTEAFF. For the CDR3, the DNA is TGTGCCAGCAGTTTCTCGCGTCACAGGGGGCGCACTGAAGCTTTCTTT.

In this sample, this clone turned up a few times. V and J are TRBV5-5 and TRBJ1-1, with 8 bases that match TRBD1. The CDR3 contains 16 residues. Looked up from germline, CDR1 is SGHKS and CDR2 is YYEKEE (reference sequence). Trimming cost V 3 bases and J 1 base; bases outside gene matches: 8. CDR3 sequence reads: CASSSARTGSNTEAFF. Here the CDR3 DNA reads TGTGCCAGCAGCTCGGCTCGGACAGGGTCGAACACTGAAGCTTTCTTT.

The chain recombines TRBV19 with TRBJ2-7; 9 nucleotides line up with TRBD1. J gave up 4 bases and V 0 bases, and 4 bases lay outside the gene matches. The length of the CDR3 is 15 residues. CDR1 and CDR2 from the germline V gene are LNHDA and SQIVND (reference sequence). The CDR3 spells CASSIEGQGRYEQYF. As DNA, the CDR3 is TGTGCCAGTAGTATAGAGGGACAGGGTCGTTACGAGCAGTACTTC.